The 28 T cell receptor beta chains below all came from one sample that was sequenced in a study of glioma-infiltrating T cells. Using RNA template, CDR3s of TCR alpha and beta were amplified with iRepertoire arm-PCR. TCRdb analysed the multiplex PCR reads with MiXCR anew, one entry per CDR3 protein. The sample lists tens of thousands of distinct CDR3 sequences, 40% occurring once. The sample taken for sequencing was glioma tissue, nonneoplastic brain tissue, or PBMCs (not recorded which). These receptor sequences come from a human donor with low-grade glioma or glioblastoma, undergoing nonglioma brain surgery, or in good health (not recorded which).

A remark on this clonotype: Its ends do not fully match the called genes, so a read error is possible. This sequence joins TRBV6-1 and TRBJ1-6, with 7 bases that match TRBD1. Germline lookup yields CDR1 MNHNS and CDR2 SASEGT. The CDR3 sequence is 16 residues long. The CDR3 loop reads CASSRKQGIYNTPLNF. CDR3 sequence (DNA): TGTGCCAGCAGTCGCAAACAGGGGATCTATAATACACCCCTCAACTTT.

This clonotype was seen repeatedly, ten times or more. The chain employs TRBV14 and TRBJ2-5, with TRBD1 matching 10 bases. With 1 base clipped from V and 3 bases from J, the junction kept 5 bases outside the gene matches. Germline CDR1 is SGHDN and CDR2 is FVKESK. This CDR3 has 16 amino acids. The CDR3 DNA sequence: TGTGCCAGCAGCCAAGGACGGGGACAGGGGAAAGAGACCCAGTACTTC. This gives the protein CASSQGRGQGKETQYF. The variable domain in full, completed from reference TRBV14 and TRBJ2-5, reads EAGVTQFPSHSVIEKGQTVTLRCDPISGHDNLYWYRRVMGKEIKFLLHFVKESKQDESGMPNNRFLAERTGGTYSTLKVQPAELEDSGVYFCASSQGRGQGKETQYFGPGTRLLVL.

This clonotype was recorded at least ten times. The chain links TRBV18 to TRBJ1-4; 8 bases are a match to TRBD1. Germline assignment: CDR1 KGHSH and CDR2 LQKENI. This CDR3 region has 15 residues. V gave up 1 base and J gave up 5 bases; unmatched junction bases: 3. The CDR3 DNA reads TGTGCCAGCTCACCACAAGGGACAGGAAATGAAAAACTGTTTTTT. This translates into CASSPQGTGNEKLFF.

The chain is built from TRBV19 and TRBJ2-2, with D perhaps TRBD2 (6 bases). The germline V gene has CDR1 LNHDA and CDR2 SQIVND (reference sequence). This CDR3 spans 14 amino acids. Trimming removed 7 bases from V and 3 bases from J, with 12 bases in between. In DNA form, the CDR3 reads TGTGCCAGTAAAAGTGGGGGGTACACCGGGGAGCTGTTTTTT. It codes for CASKSGGYTGELFF.

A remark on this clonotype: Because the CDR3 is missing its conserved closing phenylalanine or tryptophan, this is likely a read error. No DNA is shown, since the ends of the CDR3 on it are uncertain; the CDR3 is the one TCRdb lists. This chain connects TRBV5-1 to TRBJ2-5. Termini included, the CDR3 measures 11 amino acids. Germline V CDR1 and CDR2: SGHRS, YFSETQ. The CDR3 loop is CASSLQETQYL.

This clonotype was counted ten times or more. The CDR3 sequence: CASSPPDRENTEAFF. The DNA for the CDR3 is TGTGCCAGCTCACCACCTGACAGGGAGAACACTGAAGCTTTCTTT. The gene calls are TRBV18 and TRBJ1-1; TRBD1 matches at 7 bases. With V trimmed by 0 bases and J by 1 base, 2 bases remained unmatched. Germline lookup yields CDR1 KGHSH and CDR2 LQKENI. CDR3 length: 15 amino acids.

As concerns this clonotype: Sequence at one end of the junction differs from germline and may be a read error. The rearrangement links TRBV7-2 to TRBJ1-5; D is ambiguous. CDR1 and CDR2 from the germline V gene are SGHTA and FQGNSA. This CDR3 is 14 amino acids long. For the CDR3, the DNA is TGTGCCAGCAGCTTACGGGGTGAGGATCAACCCCAGCATTTT. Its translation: CASSLRGEDQPQHF. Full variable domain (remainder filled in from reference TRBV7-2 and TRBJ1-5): GAGVSQSPSNKVTEKGKDVELRCDPISGHTALYWYRQSLGQGLEFLIYFQGNSAPDKSGLPSDRFSAERTGGSVSTLTIQRTQQEDSAVYLCASSLRGEDQPQHFGDGTRLSIL.

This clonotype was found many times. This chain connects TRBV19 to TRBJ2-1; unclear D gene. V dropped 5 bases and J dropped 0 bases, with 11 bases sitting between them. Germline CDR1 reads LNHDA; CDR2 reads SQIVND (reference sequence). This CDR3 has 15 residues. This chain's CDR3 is CASSGTEGSYNEQFF. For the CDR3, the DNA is TGTGCCAGTAGTGGCACGGAAGGCTCCTACAATGAGCAGTTCTTC. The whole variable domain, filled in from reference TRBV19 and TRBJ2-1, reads DGGITQSPKYLFRKEGQNVTLSCEQNLNHDAMYWYRQDPGQGLRLIYYSQIVNDFQKGDIAEGYSVSREKKESFPLTVTSAQKNPTAFYLCASSGTEGSYNEQFFGPGTRLTVL.

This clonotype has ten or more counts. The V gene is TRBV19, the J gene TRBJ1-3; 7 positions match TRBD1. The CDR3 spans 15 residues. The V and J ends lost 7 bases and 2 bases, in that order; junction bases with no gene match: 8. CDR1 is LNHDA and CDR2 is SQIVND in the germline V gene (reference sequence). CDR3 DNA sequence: TGTGCCAGTATTTCGACAGGGAGGCCTGGAAACACCATATATTTT. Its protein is CASISTGRPGNTIYF.

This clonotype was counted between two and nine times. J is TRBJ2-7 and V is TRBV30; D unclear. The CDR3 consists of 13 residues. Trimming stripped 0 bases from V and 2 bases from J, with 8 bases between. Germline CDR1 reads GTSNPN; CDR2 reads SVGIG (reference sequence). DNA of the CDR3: TGTGCCTGGAGTGTACAGATAGCCTACGAGCAGTACTTC. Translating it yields CAWSVQIAYEQYF.

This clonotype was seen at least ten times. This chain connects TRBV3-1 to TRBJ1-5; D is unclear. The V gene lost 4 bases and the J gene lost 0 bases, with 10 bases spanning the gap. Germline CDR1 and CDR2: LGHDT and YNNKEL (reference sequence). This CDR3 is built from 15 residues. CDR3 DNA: TGTGCCAGCAGCCCGACACCAAATAGCAATCAGCCCCAGCATTTT. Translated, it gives CASSPTPNSNQPQHF.

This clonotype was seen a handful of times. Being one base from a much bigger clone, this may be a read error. The CDR3 region is CASSIDWGITQPQHF. In DNA form, the CDR3 reads TGTGCCAGTAGTATAGATTGGGGGATCACTCAGCCCCAGCATTTT. The rearrangement joins TRBV19 to TRBJ1-5, with D possibly TRBD1 on 5 matching bases. Germline V CDR1 and CDR2: LNHDA, SQIVND (reference sequence). The CDR3 has 15 amino acids. The germline V and J ends were trimmed by 0 bases and 6 bases, with 12 bases remaining between them. The entire variable domain, with the rest obtained from reference TRBV19 and TRBJ1-5, is as follows: DGGITQSPKYLFRKEGQNVTLSCEQNLNHDAMYWYRQDPGQGLRLIYYSQIVNDFQKGDIAEGYSVSREKKESFPLTVTSAQKNPTAFYLCASSIDWGITQPQHFGDGTRLSIL.

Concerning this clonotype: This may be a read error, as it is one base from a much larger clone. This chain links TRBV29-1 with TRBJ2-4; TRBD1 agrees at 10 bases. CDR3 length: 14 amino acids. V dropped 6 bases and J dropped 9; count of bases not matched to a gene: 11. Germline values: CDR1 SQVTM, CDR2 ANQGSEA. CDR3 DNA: TGCAGCGTACGGGACAGGGGCATAGAAGTCATTCAGTACTTC. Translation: CSVRDRGIEVIQYF. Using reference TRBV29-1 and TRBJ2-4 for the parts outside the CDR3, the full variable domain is SAVISQKPSRDICQRGTSLTIQCQVDSQVTMMFWYRQQPGQSLTLIATANQGSEATYESGFVIDKFPISRPNLTFSTLTVSNMSPEDSSIYLCSVRDRGIEVIQYFGAGTRLSVL.

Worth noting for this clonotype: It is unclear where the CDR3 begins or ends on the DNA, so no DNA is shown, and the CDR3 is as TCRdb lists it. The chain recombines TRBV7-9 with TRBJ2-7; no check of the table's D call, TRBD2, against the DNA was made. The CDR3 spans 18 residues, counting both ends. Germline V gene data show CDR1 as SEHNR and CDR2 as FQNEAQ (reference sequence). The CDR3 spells CASSFYICSASISHEQYF.

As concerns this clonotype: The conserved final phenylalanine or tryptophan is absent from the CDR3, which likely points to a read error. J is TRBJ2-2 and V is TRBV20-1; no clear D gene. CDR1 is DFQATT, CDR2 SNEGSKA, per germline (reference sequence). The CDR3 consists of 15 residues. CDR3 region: CGARDGGMNTGELFL. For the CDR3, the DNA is TGCGGTGCTAGAGATGGTGGGATGAACACCGGGGAGCTGTTTCTT.

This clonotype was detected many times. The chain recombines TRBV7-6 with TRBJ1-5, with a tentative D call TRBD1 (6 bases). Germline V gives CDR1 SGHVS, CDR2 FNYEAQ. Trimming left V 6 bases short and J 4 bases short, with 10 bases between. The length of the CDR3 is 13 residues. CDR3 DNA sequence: TGTGCCAGCAGTTCCGGGACAAATCAGCCCCAGCATTTT. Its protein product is CASSSGTNQPQHF.

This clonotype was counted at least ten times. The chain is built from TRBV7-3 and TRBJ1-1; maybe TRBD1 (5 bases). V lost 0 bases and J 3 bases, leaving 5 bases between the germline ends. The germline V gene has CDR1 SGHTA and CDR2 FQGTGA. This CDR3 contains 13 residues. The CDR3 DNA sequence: TGTGCCAGCAGCTTAACAGGGGACACTGAAGCTTTCTTT. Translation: CASSLTGDTEAFF.

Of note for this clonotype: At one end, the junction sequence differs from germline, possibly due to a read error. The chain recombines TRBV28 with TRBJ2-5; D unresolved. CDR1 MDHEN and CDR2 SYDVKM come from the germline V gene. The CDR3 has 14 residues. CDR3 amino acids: CDRSLPREQETQYF. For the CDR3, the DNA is TGTGACAGAAGTTTGCCTAGGGAACAAGAGACACAGTACTTC.

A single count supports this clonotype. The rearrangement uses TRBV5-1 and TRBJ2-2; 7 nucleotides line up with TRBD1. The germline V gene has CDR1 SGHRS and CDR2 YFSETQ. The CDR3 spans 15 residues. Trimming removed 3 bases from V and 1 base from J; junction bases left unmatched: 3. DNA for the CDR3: TGCGCCAGCAGCTCGGGACAGAGGAACACCGGGGAGCTGTTTTTT. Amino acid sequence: CASSSGQRNTGELFF.

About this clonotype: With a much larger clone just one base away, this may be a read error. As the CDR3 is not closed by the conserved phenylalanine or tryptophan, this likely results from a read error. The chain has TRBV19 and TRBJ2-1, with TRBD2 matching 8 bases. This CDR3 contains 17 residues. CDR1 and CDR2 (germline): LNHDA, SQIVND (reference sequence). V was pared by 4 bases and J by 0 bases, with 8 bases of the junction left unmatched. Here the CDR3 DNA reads TGTGCCAGTAGTAAGGGTAGCGGGACCTCCTCCTACAATGAGCAGTTCTCC. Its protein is CASSKGSGTSSYNEQFS.

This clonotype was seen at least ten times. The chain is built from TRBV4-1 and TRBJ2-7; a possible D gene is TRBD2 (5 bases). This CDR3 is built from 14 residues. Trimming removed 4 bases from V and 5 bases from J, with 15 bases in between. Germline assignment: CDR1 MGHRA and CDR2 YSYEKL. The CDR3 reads CASSRVGSGNEQYF. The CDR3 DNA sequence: TGCGCCAGCAGCCGGGTTGGGTCGGGGAACGAGCAGTACTTC.

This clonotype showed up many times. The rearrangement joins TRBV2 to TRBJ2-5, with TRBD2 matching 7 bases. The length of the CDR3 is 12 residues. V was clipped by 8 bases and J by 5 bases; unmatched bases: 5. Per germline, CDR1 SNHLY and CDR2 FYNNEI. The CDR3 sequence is CASEAGTETQYF. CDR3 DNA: TGTGCCAGCGAAGCGGGGACGGAGACCCAGTACTTC.

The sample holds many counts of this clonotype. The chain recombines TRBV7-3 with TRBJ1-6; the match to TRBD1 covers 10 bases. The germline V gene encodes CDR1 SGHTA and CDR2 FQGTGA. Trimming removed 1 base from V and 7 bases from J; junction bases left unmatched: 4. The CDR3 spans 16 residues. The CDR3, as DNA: TGTGCCAGCAGCTTAAGGACAGGGGGGAAGAATTCACCCCTCCACTTT. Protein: CASSLRTGGKNSPLHF.

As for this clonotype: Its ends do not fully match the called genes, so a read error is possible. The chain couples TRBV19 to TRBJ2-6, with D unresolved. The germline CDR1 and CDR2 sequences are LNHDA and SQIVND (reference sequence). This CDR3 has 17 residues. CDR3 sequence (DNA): TGTGCCAATAGTATAGTAGGAAAGACCTCTGGGGCCAACGTCCTGACTTTC. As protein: CANSIVGKTSGANVLTF.

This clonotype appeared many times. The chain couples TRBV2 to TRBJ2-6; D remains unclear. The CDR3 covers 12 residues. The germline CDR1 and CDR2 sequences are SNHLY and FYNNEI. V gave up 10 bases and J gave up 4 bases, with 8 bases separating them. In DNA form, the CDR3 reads TGTGCCACCCGACGGGGGGCCAACGTCCTGACTTTC. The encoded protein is CATRRGANVLTF.

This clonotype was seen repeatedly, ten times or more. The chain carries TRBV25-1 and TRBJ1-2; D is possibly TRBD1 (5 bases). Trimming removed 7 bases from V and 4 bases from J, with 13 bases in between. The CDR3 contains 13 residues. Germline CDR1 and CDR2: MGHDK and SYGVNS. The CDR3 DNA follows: TGTGCCAGCAATAAAGAGGGGTTCTATGGCTACACCTTC. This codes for CASNKEGFYGYTF.

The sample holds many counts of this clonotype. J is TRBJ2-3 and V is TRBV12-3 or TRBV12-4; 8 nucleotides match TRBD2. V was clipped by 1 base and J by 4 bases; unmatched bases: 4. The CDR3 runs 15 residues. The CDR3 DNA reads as TGTGCCAGCAGTTTAGATCGGGGGGGCGCAGATACGCAGTATTTT. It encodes CASSLDRGGADTQYF.

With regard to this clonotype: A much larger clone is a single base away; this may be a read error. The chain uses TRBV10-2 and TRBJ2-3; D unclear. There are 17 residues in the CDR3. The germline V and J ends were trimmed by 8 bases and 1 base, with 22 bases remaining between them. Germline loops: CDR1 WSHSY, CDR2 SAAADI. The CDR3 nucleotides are TGCGCCAGCCGCGACCTTTTCTTAGGCGCCCGCACAGATACGCAGTATTTT. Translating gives CASRDLFLGARTDTQYF.